The present T cell receptor beta chain was sequenced within a study of T-cell reconstitution after alpha-beta-depleted transplantation in children. This CDR3 has 14 residues. The germline gives CDR1 MDHEN, CDR2 SYDVKM. The trim removed 2 bases at V and 4 bases at J, leaving 5 bases unmatched. Study-wide findings and caveats: There were reportedly several hundred expanded graft clones from which alpha-beta T cells came about two months after transplant.

A few counts support this clonotype. The antigen remains undetermined. The TCRbeta library was prepared with unique molecular identifiers. MiXCR, applied by TCRdb to the PCR reads, yields one record per CDR3 protein. The repertoire holds approximately 520,000 distinct CDR3 sequences, with approximately 10% as singletons. This chain links TRBV28 with TRBJ2-7; 7 nucleotides line up with TRBD2. The sample here was PBMCs, mostly from graft donor cells, taken 180 days after TCRalphabeta/CD19-depleted stem cell transplant. The TCR sequence derives from a female patient aged 2-9 years who had a stem cell transplant for aplastic anemia, so the T cells may come from the graft donor. CDR3 sequence: CASSLRGSQYEQYF. The CDR3 DNA reads TGTGCCAGCAGTTTACGCGGGAGTCAGTACGAGCAGTACTTC.